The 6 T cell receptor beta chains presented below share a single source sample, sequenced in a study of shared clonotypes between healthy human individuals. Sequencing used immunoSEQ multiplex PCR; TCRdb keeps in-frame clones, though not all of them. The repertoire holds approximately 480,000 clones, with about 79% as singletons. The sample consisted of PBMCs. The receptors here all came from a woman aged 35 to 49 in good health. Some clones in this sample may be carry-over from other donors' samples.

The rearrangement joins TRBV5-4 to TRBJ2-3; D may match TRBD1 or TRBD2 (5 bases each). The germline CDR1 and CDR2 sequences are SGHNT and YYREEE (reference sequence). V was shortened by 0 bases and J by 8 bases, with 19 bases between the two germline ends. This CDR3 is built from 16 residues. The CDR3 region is CASSLESGGLIGTQYF. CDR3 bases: TGTGCCAGCAGCTTGGAGAGTGGGGGTTTGATAGGTACGCAGTATTTT.

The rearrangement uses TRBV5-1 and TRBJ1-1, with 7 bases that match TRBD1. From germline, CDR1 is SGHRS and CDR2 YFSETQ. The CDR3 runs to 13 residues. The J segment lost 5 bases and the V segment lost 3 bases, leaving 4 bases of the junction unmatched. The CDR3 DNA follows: TGCGCCAGCAGCTCCTTACAGGGGACTGAAGCTTTCTTT. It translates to CASSSLQGTEAFF.

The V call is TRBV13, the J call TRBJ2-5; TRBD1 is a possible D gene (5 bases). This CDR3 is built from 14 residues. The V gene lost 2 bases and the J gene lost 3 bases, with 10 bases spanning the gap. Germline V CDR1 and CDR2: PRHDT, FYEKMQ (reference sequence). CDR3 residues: CASSLWGRKETQYF. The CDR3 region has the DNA TGTGCCAGCAGCTTATGGGGCCGGAAAGAGACCCAGTACTTC. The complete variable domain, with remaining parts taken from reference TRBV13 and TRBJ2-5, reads AAGVIQSPRHLIKEKRETATLKCYPIPRHDTVYWYQQGPGQDPQFLISFYEKMQSDKGSIPDRFSAQQFSDYHSELNMSSLELGDSALYFCASSLWGRKETQYFGPGTRLLVL.

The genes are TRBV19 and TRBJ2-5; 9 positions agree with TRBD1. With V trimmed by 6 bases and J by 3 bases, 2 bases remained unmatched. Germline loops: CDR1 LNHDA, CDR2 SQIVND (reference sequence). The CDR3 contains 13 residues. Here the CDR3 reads CASSRQGEETQYF. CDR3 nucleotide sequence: TGTGCCAGTAGCCGACAGGGGGAAGAGACCCAGTACTTC.

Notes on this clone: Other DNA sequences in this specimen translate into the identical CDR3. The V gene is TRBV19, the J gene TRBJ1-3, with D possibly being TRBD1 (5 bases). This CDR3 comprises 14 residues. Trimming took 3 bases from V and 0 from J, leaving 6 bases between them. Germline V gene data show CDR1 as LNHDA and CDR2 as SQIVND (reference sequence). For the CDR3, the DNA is TGTGCCAGTAGTATTGGGGGCTCTGGAAACACCATATATTTT. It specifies CASSIGGSGNTIYF. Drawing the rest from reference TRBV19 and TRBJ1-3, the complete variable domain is DGGITQSPKYLFRKEGQNVTLSCEQNLNHDAMYWYRQDPGQGLRLIYYSQIVNDFQKGDIAEGYSVSREKKESFPLTVTSAQKNPTAFYLCASSIGGSGNTIYFGEGSWLTVV.

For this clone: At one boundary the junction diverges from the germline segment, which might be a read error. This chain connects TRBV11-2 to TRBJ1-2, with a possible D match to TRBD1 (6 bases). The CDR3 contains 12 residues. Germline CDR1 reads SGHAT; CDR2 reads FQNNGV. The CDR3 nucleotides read TGTGTCAGCAGCTTAGAGGGGGATGGCTACACCTTC. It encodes CVSSLEGDGYTF.